A selection of T cell receptor beta chains follows, all from one sample in a study of shared clonotypes between healthy human individuals. Clones were read by immunoSEQ multiplex PCR, and TCRdb kept only the in-frame ones, dropping some. The sample lists 1.6 million or so clones; roughly 95% were seen once. Sequenced input: naive CD4+ T cells sorted from blood. All receptors come from a young man in good health. CDR3s include the opening cysteine and the closing phenylalanine or tryptophan. D genes are given only for firm matches. A clone size is listed for some rows: how often the clone was seen (once, few, many), or a class if it is expanded.

j_gene | abundance | v_gene | d_gene | CDR3nt | CDR3aa
TRBJ1-1 | - | TRBV5-4 | - | TGTGCCAGCAGCTTCCCAGCGAACACTGAAGCTTTCTTT | CASSFPANTEAFF
TRBJ2-5 | - | TRBV27 | TRBD2 | TGTGCCAGCAGCCGCCCGGGACTAGCGGGACAAGAGACCCAGTACTTC | CASSRPGLAGQETQYF
TRBJ2-3 | - | TRBV23-1 | - | TGCTCTCCCACGCTTATTCTAGGTATTAGGGTTACAGATACGCAGTATTTT | CSPTLILGIRVTDTQYF
TRBJ1-5 | - | TRBV27 | - | TGTGCCAGCAGTTTGTGGGGGAGCAATCAGCCCCAGCATTTT | CASSLWGSNQPQHF
TRBJ2-5 | - | TRBV4-1 | - | TGCGCCAGCAGCCCCTACACTGGAGAGACCCAGTACTTC | CASSPYTGETQYF
TRBJ2-4 | few | TRBV5-6 | TRBD2 | TGTGCCAGCAGTTTTGAAGCGGGAGGGCTCACAAACATTCAGTACTTC | CASSFEAGGLTNIQYF
TRBJ1-1 | - | TRBV9 | TRBD1 | TGTGCCAGCAGCGTAGACCCTCAGGGGGGGACTGAAGCTTTCTTT | CASSVDPQGGTEAFF
TRBJ2-7 | once | TRBV30 | - | TGTGCCTGGAGTGTCGGCAGGGGACCTTTCGAGCAGTACTTC | CAWSVGRGPFEQYF
TRBJ2-7 | - | TRBV2 | TRBD2 | TGTGCCAGCAGTGACCGGACTAGCGGGAGCTACGAGCAGTACTTC | CASSDRTSGSYEQYF
TRBJ2-2 | once | TRBV5-4 | - | TGTGCCAGCAGCCACAACCAGGGCGGGGAGCTGTTTTTT | CASSHNQGGELFF
TRBJ1-1 | once | TRBV7-3 | - | TGTGCCAGCAGCTCAGCCTACGGCACTGAAGCTTTCTTT | CASSSAYGTEAFF
TRBJ2-7 | - | TRBV19 | - | TGTGCCAGTAGTGGAGACAGCACGGCCTACGAGCAGTACTTC | CASSGDSTAYEQYF
TRBJ2-5 | - | TRBV10-1 | - | TGCGCCAGCAGTGAGTCGATTAGCGGTCAAGAGACCCAGTACTTC | CASSESISGQETQYF
TRBJ2-3 | - | TRBV29-1 | TRBD1 | TGCAGCGTTGAAGGATCCCGGGACAGGGGCTTGGCAGATACGCAGTATTTT | CSVEGSRDRGLADTQYF
TRBJ1-2 | - | TRBV7-9 | TRBD1 | TGTGCCAGCAGCTTAACAGGGGTCGGCTATGGCTACACCTTC | CASSLTGVGYGYTF
TRBJ2-1 | - | TRBV10-3 | TRBD2 | TGTGCCATCAACCAGGGACTAGCGGGCGATGAGCAGTTCTTC | CAINQGLAGDEQFF
TRBJ1-1 | - | TRBV5-5 | TRBD1 | TGTGCCAGCAGCATAGACAGGGGGCGTCGAGGCACTGAAGCTTTCTTT | CASSIDRGRRGTEAFF
TRBJ2-6 | - | TRBV5-5 | - | TGTGCCAGCACTCCCCCGGGACACCCTTCTGGGGCCAACGTCCTGACTTTC | CASTPPGHPSGANVLTF
TRBJ2-5 | - | TRBV28 | - | TGTGCCAGCAGTTTAGGTCAGCAAGAGACCCAGTACTTC | CASSLGQQETQYF
TRBJ2-5 | - | TRBV4-1 | - | TGCGCCAGCAGCCAAGAATTGATTTGGGAGACCCAGTACTTC | CASSQELIWETQYF
TRBJ2-1 | - | TRBV4-1 | - | TGCGCCAGCAGCCAATACCGGGACTCAGACAATGAGCAGTTCTTC | CASSQYRDSDNEQFF
TRBJ2-4 | - | TRBV7-2 | TRBD1 | TGTGCCAGCAGCTCTCCCGGGACAGTCAAAAACATTCAGTACTTC | CASSSPGTVKNIQYF
TRBJ2-7 | - | TRBV4-3 | TRBD1 | TGCGCCAGCAGCCAAGGGGAAAGGGGGCCCTACGAGCAGTACTTC | CASSQGERGPYEQYF
TRBJ2-3 | - | TRBV7-2 | - | TGTGCCAGCAGCTTCAAATTTGGTGATACGCAGTATTTT | CASSFKFGDTQYF
TRBJ2-1 | - | TRBV5-1 | - | TGCGCCAGCAGCTTGGAAATGGCGGGGGCATACAATGAGCAGTTCTTC | CASSLEMAGAYNEQFF
TRBJ2-1 | - | TRBV28 | TRBD2 | TGTGCCAGCAAGGCGGGGGGATCCTACAATGAGCAGTTCTTC | CASKAGGSYNEQFF
TRBJ2-1 | - | TRBV5-1 | - | TGCGCCAGCAGCCCCTCCAGTGAGCAGTTCTTC | CASSPSSEQFF
TRBJ2-1 | - | TRBV4-2 | - | TGTGCCAGCAGCCTTCAAGGGTATGAGCAGTTCTTC | CASSLQGYEQFF
TRBJ2-2 | - | TRBV7-6 | - | TGTGCCAGCAGCCTGATCCACGGGGAGACTACACACACCGGGGAGCTGTTTTTT | CASSLIHGETTHTGELFF
TRBJ2-7 | - | TRBV14 | - | TGTGCCAGCAGCCAAGAACCTGGGGGACTGGTCGTCGAGCAGTACTTC | CASSQEPGGLVVEQYF
TRBJ1-5 | - | TRBV28 | - | TGTGCCAGCCGGGGGACAAGTTATAGCAATCAGCCCCAGCATTTT | CASRGTSYSNQPQHF
TRBJ2-5 | - | TRBV30 | - | TGTGCCTGGAGTGTAGCCAGGGTAAGAGAGACCCAGTACTTC | CAWSVARVRETQYF
TRBJ2-2 | - | TRBV5-1 | TRBD1 | TGCGCCAGCAGCCCAGGGACAGCGAACACCGGGGAGCTGTTTTTT | CASSPGTANTGELFF
TRBJ2-2 | - | TRBV19 | - | TGTGCCAGTATCGGGGCAGGTAAAACCGGGGAGCTGTTTTTT | CASIGAGKTGELFF
TRBJ2-5 | - | TRBV27 | TRBD2 | TGTGCCAGCAGTTTAGAGACTAGCGGGAGGGAGACCCAGTACTTC | CASSLETSGRETQYF
TRBJ2-7 | - | TRBV7-9 | TRBD1 | TGTGCCAGCAGTCCGGGACAGGGGGCATCCGACGAGCAGTACTTC | CASSPGQGASDEQYF
TRBJ1-5 | - | TRBV27 | - | TGTGCCAGCAGTTCAGTCACAGGGTTCCATCAGCCCCAGCATTTT | CASSSVTGFHQPQHF
TRBJ2-7 | - | TRBV10-2 | - | TGCGCCAGCAGTGACCCCGGTCCCCTTTTCTCCTACGAGCAGTACTTC | CASSDPGPLFSYEQYF
TRBJ2-1 | - | TRBV27 | TRBD2 | TGTGCCAGCAGTTTATTCCAACGTTCTAGCGGGATAAATGAGCAGTTCTTC | CASSLFQRSSGINEQFF
TRBJ2-1 | - | TRBV5-1 | - | TGCGCCAGCAGCCGCGGGACATCTCCCTCCTACAATGAGCAGTTCTTC | CASSRGTSPSYNEQFF
TRBJ2-1 | - | TRBV5-4 | - | TGTGCCAGCAGCCGGAATCGGGATCGGGGCATCTTTGCCTACAATGAGCAGTTCTTC | CASSRNRDRGIFAYNEQFF
TRBJ1-2 | - | TRBV27 | - | TGTGCCAGCAGGAGCGAGGGGGATCGTGGAGGCTACACCTTC | CASRSEGDRGGYTF
TRBJ2-2 | - | TRBV7-9 | - | TGTGCCAGTGGGGGGGAGCTGTTTTTT | CASGGELFF